The clone carrying this T cell receptor (beta chain) was seen repeatedly, ten times or more. Its specificity is not known. A single record per CDR3 protein comes from TCRdb applying MiXCR to the reads. Here the sample spans roughly 730,000 distinct CDR3 sequences, 30% to 40% being singletons. These data come from a study of T cell repertoires in cytomegalovirus infection. Broader study findings: CMV-specific TCR beta clonotypes restricted by HLA-C were the ones dominating the ex vivo response.

The CDR3 length is 14 residues. V was pared by 6 bases and J by 1 base, with 12 bases between. The sequence came from a human donor in good health (CMV status not recorded). Some clones in this sample may be carry-over from other donors' samples. The sample in question was cultured PBMCs, obtained from culture after CMV antigen stimulation. This chain links TRBV12-3 or TRBV12-4 with TRBJ2-5; D call uncertain. The CDR3 DNA reads TGTGCCAGCAGGGGTATAGGAACCCAAGAGACCCAGTACTTC. Translated: CASRGIGTQETQYF.